This record covers a single T cell receptor beta chain. Its specificity is not known. This sample is drawn from a study of T cell repertoires in cytomegalovirus infection. Across the whole study: CMV infection plus the matching HLA type was flagged by public TCR beta signatures.

CDR1 and CDR2 from the germline V gene are SNHLY and FYNNEI. V lost 7 bases to trimming and J lost 2 bases, with 15 bases between them. CDR3 length equals 15 residues. From the reads, TCRdb called clonotypes with MiXCR, one entry per CDR3 protein. The table has about 920,000 distinct CDR3 sequences, 31% seen once. Material: cultured CD8+ T cells from PBMCs, obtained from culture after CMV antigen stimulation. V gene TRBV2 combines with J gene TRBJ2-1; unclear D gene. This receptor was identified in a human donor in good health (CMV status not recorded). Some clones in this sample may be carry-over from other donors' samples. CDR3 region: CASKLGLNAYNEQFF. In DNA form, the CDR3 reads TGTGCCAGCAAGTTGGGTCTTAACGCCTACAATGAGCAGTTCTTC.